Reported below is one T cell receptor beta chain. Clones were read by immunoSEQ multiplex PCR, and TCRdb kept only the in-frame ones, dropping some. The data contain over 150,000 clones, about 81% of them singletons. This specimen belongs to a study of blood T cell repertoires in COVID-19. Participants were placed into cohorts based on the clinical history they reported. Input material: PBMCs or T cells enriched from blood (not recorded which). This sequence originates from a woman under 40 who had recovered from COVID-19.

The CDR3 DNA sequence: TGTGCCAGCAGTCAATCGACAGTTGGGCGTGGCTACACCTTC. Translation: CASSQSTVGRGYTF. The J gene is TRBJ1-2, the V gene TRBV7-8, with D possibly being TRBD1 (5 bases). The CDR3 is 14 amino acids. V lost 6 bases and J lost 7, with 18 bases in between. The germline gives CDR1 SGHVS, CDR2 FQNEAQ.